This paragraph covers one TCR beta chain sequence. The antigen is undetermined. The entry originates in a study of vaccination effects on CD4 cells after COVID-19. The data were produced by immunoSEQ multiplex PCR, yet TCRdb's version contains in-frame clones alone and is incomplete. The sample consists of 23,000 or so clones, approximately 69% of them appearing once. Study findings and constraints: Few convalescent patients were included, and no early post-infection timepoints were sampled. There was marked clonal contraction among infection- and vaccine-induced clones late after vaccination.

Antigen-specific CD4+ T cells were first expanded with viral peptide pools by the ViraFEST assay and only then sequenced. When around nine days of culture had elapsed, CD4+ T cells were isolated. The vaccine recipients had no prior SARS-CoV-2 infection, with negative nucleocapsid antibodies. Germline values: CDR1 LGHDT, CDR2 YNNKEL (reference sequence). Trimming removed 0 bases from V and 8 bases from J; junction bases left unmatched: 13. The CDR3 contains 17 residues. This chain links TRBV3-1 (or the pseudogene TRBV3-2) with TRBJ2-1, with 7 bases matching TRBD2. The source is a human donor who received a COVID-19 vaccine. The sample was CD4+ T cells from PBMCs cultured with SARS-CoV-2 spike peptides, taken before COVID-19 vaccination. The CDR3, as DNA: TGTGCCAGCAGCCAAGAGCGGGCGGGAGTTTCGCTAGATGAGCAGTTCTTC. It yields the protein CASSQERAGVSLDEQFF.